Each of the 11 T cell receptor beta chains below was sequenced from the same sample in a study of cytomegalovirus exposure and HLA in healthy donors. PCR involved 60 Vbeta and 13 Jbeta primers. The method was immunoSEQ multiplex PCR; TCRdb's version includes in-frame clones alone and lacks a portion of them. This sample carries about 98,000 clones, around 80% of them seen once, and the ten largest clones take roughly 1.5%. The material sequenced was PBMCs. The source is a middle-aged man in good health and CMV-seronegative.

The V gene is TRBV29-1, the J gene TRBJ2-3; the D gene is possibly TRBD1 (5 bases). From germline, CDR1 is SQVTM and CDR2 ANQGSEA. The V end was cut by 6 bases, the J end by 1 base, with 17 bases between. The CDR3 has 15 residues. The CDR3 is CSVPLISRGTDTQYF. As DNA, the CDR3 is TGCAGCGTGCCACTGATTTCCAGGGGCACAGATACGCAGTATTTT.

The chain joins TRBV7-6 to TRBJ2-5; tentative D call: TRBD2 (6 bases). The CDR3 sequence is 13 residues long. V was trimmed by 3 bases and J by 7 bases, leaving 12 bases between them. Looked up from germline, CDR1 is SGHVS and CDR2 is FNYEAQ. CDR3 protein: CASSFGTGRTQYF. The CDR3 DNA reads TGTGCCAGCAGCTTCGGGACTGGGAGGACCCAGTACTTC.

This clone was seen more than once but under ten times. The chain couples TRBV4-1 to TRBJ1-1; D is unresolved. Deletions cut 0 bases from V and 0 bases from J, with 5 bases between. Germline lookup yields CDR1 MGHRA and CDR2 YSYEKL. The CDR3 length is 14 residues. The CDR3 coding sequence is TGCGCCAGCAGCCAAGAACTCGTGAACACTGAAGCTTTCTTT. It codes for CASSQELVNTEAFF.

The V call is TRBV29-1, the J call TRBJ1-2; tentative D call: TRBD1 (5 bases). Germline V gives CDR1 SQVTM, CDR2 ANQGSEA. The V and J ends lost 7 bases and 8 bases respectively, with 17 bases between them. The CDR3 covers 12 residues. Written as DNA, the CDR3 is TGCAGCGCAAATACCAGGGTAGGGGGCTACACCTTC. Its protein product is CSANTRVGGYTF.

The chain uses TRBV28 and TRBJ1-2; 8 nucleotides match TRBD1. Germline V gives CDR1 MDHEN, CDR2 SYDVKM. This CDR3 is built from 16 residues. V trimming: 3 bases; J trimming: 4 bases; junction bases outside the gene matches: 10. CDR3 bases: TGTGCCAGCAGTTTTCCAGGGGGCGCCAGTTTCTATGGCTACACCTTC. This encodes CASSFPGGASFYGYTF.

The chain joins TRBV7-9 to TRBJ1-6; weak D call: TRBD1 (5 bases). The CDR3 extends over 14 amino acids. CDR1 SEHNR and CDR2 FQNEAQ come from the germline V gene (reference sequence). Trimming took 5 bases from V and 7 from J, leaving 12 bases between them. The CDR3 DNA reads as TGTGCCAGCAGCATCGGGGGGATCAATTCACCCCTCCACTTT. It encodes CASSIGGINSPLHF.

This chain uses TRBV18 with TRBJ2-3; TRBD1 agrees at 10 bases. The CDR3 is made up of 15 amino acids. J was trimmed by 1 base and V by 2 bases; bases with no gene match: 0. Per the germline V gene, CDR1 is KGHSH and CDR2 is LQKENI. This CDR3 is CASSPDRGRTDTQYF. The CDR3 DNA sequence: TGTGCCAGCTCACCAGACAGGGGGCGCACAGATACGCAGTATTTT.

The sample holds one count of this clone. The CDR3 spells CATLGLPRTNTIYF. Written as DNA, the CDR3 is TGTGCCACCCTGGGGCTCCCGAGGACCAACACCATATATTTT. The chain uses TRBV6-1 and TRBJ1-3, with TRBD1 as a possible D gene (5 bases). Germline-derived CDR1 and CDR2 are MNHNS and SASEGT. V lost 10 bases and J 7 bases, leaving 20 bases between the germline ends. The CDR3 is made up of 14 amino acids.

The chain joins TRBV7-9 to TRBJ2-7, with TRBD1 matching 8 bases. The V segment lost 0 bases and the J segment 2 bases; nucleotides outside the gene matches: 6. The CDR3 length is 16 residues. Per germline, CDR1 SEHNR and CDR2 FQNEAQ (reference sequence). The CDR3 reads CASSLAGTGTPYEQYF. CDR3 bases: TGTGCCAGCAGCTTAGCAGGGACAGGAACTCCCTACGAGCAGTACTTC.

The V call is TRBV4-1, the J call TRBJ1-2, with TRBD1 matching over 7 bases. This CDR3 is built from 16 residues. Germline CDR1 and CDR2: MGHRA and YSYEKL. The junction had 9 bases not matched to a gene; V was cut back by 0 bases and J by 5 bases. The CDR3 DNA is TGCGCCAGCAGCCAAGATCAGCAGGGGGGTTGGTATGGCTACACCTTC. Encoded protein: CASSQDQQGGWYGYTF.

V is TRBV5-4 and J is TRBJ2-3, with unresolved D. Germline-derived CDR1 and CDR2 are SGHNT and YYREEE (reference sequence). The CDR3 runs 14 residues. The ends were cut back, 5 bases at V and 0 bases at J, with 10 bases in the middle. Written as DNA, the CDR3 is TGTGCCAGCAGGCCAAGCACTAGCACAGATACGCAGTATTTT. It codes for CASRPSTSTDTQYF.